The next 10 T cell receptor beta chains were all read from a single sample in a study of T cell repertoires in cytomegalovirus infection. TCRdb re-derived calls from the reads in MiXCR, one entry per CDR3 protein. The sample gives 680,000 or so distinct CDR3 sequences, 35% to 45% of which show up once; around 2.8% is in the top ten. The specimen was PBMCs. All receptors come from a human donor in good health (CMV status not recorded). Some clones in this sample may be carry-over from other donors' samples.

V usage is TRBV7-8 and J usage is TRBJ1-2; D is ambiguous. Germline assignment: CDR1 SGHVS and CDR2 FQNEAQ. This CDR3 has 15 amino acids. V was shortened by 1 base and J by 4 bases, with 13 bases between the two germline ends. The CDR3 is CASSLGADVFYGYTF. DNA of the CDR3: TGTGCCAGCAGCTTAGGGGCGGATGTCTTCTATGGCTACACCTTC.

This rearrangement joins TRBV19 to TRBJ2-1, with 12 positions matching TRBD2. The CDR3 runs 14 residues. Per the germline V gene, CDR1 is LNHDA and CDR2 is SQIVND (reference sequence). V shed 5 bases and J 9 bases; nucleotides not matched to a gene: 5. The CDR3 here is CASSSSGGAAEQFF. The CDR3 region has the DNA TGTGCCAGTAGTTCTAGCGGGGGGGCCGCTGAGCAGTTCTTC.

The V gene is TRBV25-1, the J gene TRBJ1-2; D not certain. Trimming pared 1 base from V and 13 bases from J, leaving 16 bases between. Germline CDR1 MGHDK, CDR2 SYGVNS. The CDR3 loop spans 13 amino acids. The CDR3 loop reads CASSESRGLKCTF. For the CDR3, the DNA is TGTGCCAGCAGTGAATCGCGAGGGCTAAAGTGCACCTTC.

A word on this clonotype: The germline gene is not matched at one end of the junction; a read error may be the cause. The V call is TRBV7-2, the J call TRBJ1-5; D gene uncertain. CDR1 and CDR2 (germline): SGHTA, FQGNSA. The CDR3 loop spans 14 amino acids. CDR3 sequence reads: CASSLRPDNQPQHF. In DNA form, the CDR3 reads TGTGCCAGCAGCTTAAGGCCCGACAATCAACCCCAGCATTTT.

This chain connects TRBV19 to TRBJ1-1, with D tentatively TRBD1 (5 bases). Deletions cut 5 bases from V and 1 base from J, with 14 bases between. The germline gives CDR1 LNHDA, CDR2 SQIVND (reference sequence). The CDR3 runs to 15 residues. Written as DNA, the CDR3 is TGTGCCAGTAGTTTGATTCTCGGGGCGAACACTGAAGCTTTCTTT. Translation gives CASSLILGANTEAFF.

The J gene is TRBJ1-5, the V gene TRBV5-1, with D possibly being TRBD1 (6 bases). V was trimmed by 0 bases and J by 0 bases, leaving 16 bases between them. The CDR3 loop spans 18 amino acids. Germline loops: CDR1 SGHRS, CDR2 YFSETQ. CDR3 nucleotide sequence: TGCGCCAGCAGCTTGGTGTTAAGGGGGACAAATAGCAATCAGCCCCAGCATTTT. Its protein product is CASSLVLRGTNSNQPQHF. Variable domain in full (rest from reference TRBV5-1 and TRBJ1-5): KAGVTQTPRYLIKTRGQQVTLSCSPISGHRSVSWYQQTPGQGLQFLFEYFSETQRNKGNFPGRFSGRQFSNSRSEMNVSTLELGDSALYLCASSLVLRGTNSNQPQHFGDGTRLSIL.

The sample holds a few counts of this clonotype. The CDR3 sequence: CASSPPPPGQWLVQYF. CDR3 bases: TGTGCCAGCAGTCCCCCCCCCCCGGGACAGTGGTTGGTTCAGTACTTC. The chain links TRBV28 to TRBJ2-5; 7 positions agree with TRBD1. The germline gives CDR1 MDHEN, CDR2 SYDVKM. The J segment lost 11 bases and the V segment lost 5 bases, leaving 20 bases of the junction unmatched. The CDR3 is 16 residues long.

As concerns this clonotype: This clone may be a read error of a much larger clone one base away. The conserved phenylalanine or tryptophan is not found at the CDR3 terminus, so this likely reflects a read error. The chain recombines TRBV12-3 or TRBV12-4 with TRBJ1-2; D perhaps matches TRBD1 (5 bases). Trimming stripped 2 bases from V and 5 bases from J, with 12 bases between. The CDR3 extends over 14 amino acids. The CDR3 region is CASSLSGHRYGYTL. The CDR3 bases are TGTGCCAGCAGTTTATCCGGACACCGGTATGGCTACACCTTA.

The chain links TRBV6-4 to TRBJ1-5; weak D call: TRBD1 (5 bases). Trimming shortened V by 6 bases and J by 2 bases, and 26 bases separated the two germline ends. Germline values: CDR1 MRHNA, CDR2 SNTAGT. The CDR3 extends over 19 amino acids. The CDR3 coding sequence is TGTGCCAGCAGGGTTACAGGAGGTGGGGGTGTCTCTGGCAATCAGCCCCAGCATTTT. Encoded protein: CASRVTGGGGVSGNQPQHF.

This clonotype was recorded at least ten times. The V gene is TRBV6-1, the J gene TRBJ2-3; D possibly uses TRBD1 or TRBD2 (5 bases each). CDR3 length: 15 residues. CDR1 MNHNS and CDR2 SASEGT come from the germline V gene. V lost 5 bases, J lost 6 bases, and 18 bases lay in between. For the CDR3, the DNA is TGTGCCAGCAGTCTCCGGGACGGTGGTTCCGATACGCAGTATTTT. Its protein product is CASSLRDGGSDTQYF.